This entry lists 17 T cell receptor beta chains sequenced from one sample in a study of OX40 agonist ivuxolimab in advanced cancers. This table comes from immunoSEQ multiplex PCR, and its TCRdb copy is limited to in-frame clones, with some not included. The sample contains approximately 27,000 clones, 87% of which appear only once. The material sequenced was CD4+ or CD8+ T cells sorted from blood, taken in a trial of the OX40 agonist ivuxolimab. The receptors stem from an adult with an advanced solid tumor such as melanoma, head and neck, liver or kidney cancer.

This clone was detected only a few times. In DNA, the CDR3 is TGTGCCAGCAGTGACCTCCAGGGCTCCTACAATGAGCAGTTCTTC. Protein: CASSDLQGSYNEQFF. The J gene is TRBJ2-1, the V gene TRBV25-1; TRBD1 might be the D (5 bases). CDR1 and CDR2 (germline): MGHDK, SYGVNS. The ends were cut back, 3 bases at V and 0 bases at J, with 9 bases in the middle. This CDR3 contains 15 residues.

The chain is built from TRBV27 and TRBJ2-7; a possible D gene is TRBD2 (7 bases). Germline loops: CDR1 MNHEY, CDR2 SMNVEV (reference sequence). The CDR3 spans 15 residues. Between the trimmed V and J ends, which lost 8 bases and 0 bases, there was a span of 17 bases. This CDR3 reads CASSFGGASSYEQYF. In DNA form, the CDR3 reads TGTGCCAGCTCTTTTGGGGGGGCTAGCTCCTACGAGCAGTACTTC.

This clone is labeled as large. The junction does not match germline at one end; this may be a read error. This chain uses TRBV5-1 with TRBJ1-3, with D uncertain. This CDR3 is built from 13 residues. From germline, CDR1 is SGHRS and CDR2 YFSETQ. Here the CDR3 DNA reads TGCGCCAGCAGCTTGGCCTCTGGTAACACCATATATTTT. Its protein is CASSLASGNTIYF.

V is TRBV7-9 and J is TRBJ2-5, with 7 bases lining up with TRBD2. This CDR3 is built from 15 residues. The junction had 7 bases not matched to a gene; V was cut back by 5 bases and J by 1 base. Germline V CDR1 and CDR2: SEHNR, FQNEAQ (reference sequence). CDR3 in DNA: TGTGCCAGCAGCCCTAGCGGACTAGTCCAAGAGACCCAGTACTTC. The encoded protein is CASSPSGLVQETQYF.

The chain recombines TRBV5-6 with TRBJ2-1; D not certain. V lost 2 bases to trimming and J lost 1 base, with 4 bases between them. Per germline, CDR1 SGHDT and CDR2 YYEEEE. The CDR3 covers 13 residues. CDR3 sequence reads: CASSFWSYNEQFF. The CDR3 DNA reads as TGTGCCAGCAGCTTCTGGTCCTACAATGAGCAGTTCTTC.

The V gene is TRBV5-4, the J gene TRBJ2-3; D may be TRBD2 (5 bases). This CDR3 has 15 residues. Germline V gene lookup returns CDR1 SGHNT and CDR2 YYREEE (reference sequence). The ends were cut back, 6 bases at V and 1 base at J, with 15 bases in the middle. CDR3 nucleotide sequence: TGTGCCAGCACCCGCCGGGGAGTTGGCACAGATACGCAGTATTTT. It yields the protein CASTRRGVGTDTQYF.

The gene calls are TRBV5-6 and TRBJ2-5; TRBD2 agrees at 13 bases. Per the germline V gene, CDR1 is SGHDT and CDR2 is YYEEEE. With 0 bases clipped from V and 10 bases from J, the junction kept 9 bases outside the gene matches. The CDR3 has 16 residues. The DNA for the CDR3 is TGTGCCAGCAGCTTGGAACTAGCGGGAGGGAAGGGAGTCCAGTACTTC. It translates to CASSLELAGGKGVQYF.

As DNA, the CDR3 is TGCAGCGTCGTCGTGAACGAGCAGTACTTC. This translates into CSVVVNEQYF. The chain has TRBV29-1 and TRBJ2-7; no clear D gene. Germline assignment: CDR1 SQVTM and CDR2 ANQGSEA. This CDR3 region has 10 residues. The V end was cut by 6 bases, the J end by 5 bases, with 8 bases between.

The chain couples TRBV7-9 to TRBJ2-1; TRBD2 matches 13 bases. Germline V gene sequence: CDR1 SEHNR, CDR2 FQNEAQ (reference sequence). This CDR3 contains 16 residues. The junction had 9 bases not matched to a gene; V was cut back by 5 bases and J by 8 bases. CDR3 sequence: CASSPWGLAGSDEQFF. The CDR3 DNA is TGTGCCAGCAGCCCCTGGGGACTAGCGGGGTCCGATGAGCAGTTCTTC.

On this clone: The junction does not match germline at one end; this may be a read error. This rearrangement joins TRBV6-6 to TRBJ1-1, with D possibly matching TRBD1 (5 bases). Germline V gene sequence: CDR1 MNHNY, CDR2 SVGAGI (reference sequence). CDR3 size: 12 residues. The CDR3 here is CACSRGDTEAFF. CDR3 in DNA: TGTGCCTGCAGCCGAGGGGACACTGAAGCTTTCTTT.

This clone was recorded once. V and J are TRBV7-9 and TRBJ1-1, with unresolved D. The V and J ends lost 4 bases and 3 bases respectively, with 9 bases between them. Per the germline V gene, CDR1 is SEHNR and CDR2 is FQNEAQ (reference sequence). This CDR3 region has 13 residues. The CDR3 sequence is CASSSTPDTEAFF. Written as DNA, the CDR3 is TGTGCCAGCAGCTCCACTCCGGACACTGAAGCTTTCTTT.

The CDR3 loop is CASSHASWADTQYF. Here the CDR3 DNA reads TGTGCCAGCAGCCACGCTAGTTGGGCAGATACGCAGTATTTT. The V gene is TRBV7-9, the J gene TRBJ2-3; D is unresolved. CDR3 length: 14 amino acids. V lost 5 bases and J lost 4, with 13 bases in between. Germline CDR1 reads SEHNR; CDR2 reads FQNEAQ (reference sequence). The full variable domain, completed using reference TRBV7-9 and TRBJ2-3, is DTGVSQNPRHKITKRGQNVTFRCDPISEHNRLYWYRQTLGQGPEFLTYFQNEAQLEKSRLLSDRFSAERPKGSFSTLEIQRTEQGDSAMYLCASSHASWADTQYFGPGTRLTVL.

The chain's CDR3 is CASSPSVHQETQYF. CDR3 nucleotides: TGCGCCAGCAGCCCGAGTGTCCACCAAGAGACCCAGTACTTC. V and J are TRBV4-1 and TRBJ2-5; D not certain. Per the germline V gene, CDR1 is MGHRA and CDR2 is YSYEKL. The CDR3 covers 14 residues. V was shortened by 4 bases and J by 0 bases, with 9 bases between the two germline ends.

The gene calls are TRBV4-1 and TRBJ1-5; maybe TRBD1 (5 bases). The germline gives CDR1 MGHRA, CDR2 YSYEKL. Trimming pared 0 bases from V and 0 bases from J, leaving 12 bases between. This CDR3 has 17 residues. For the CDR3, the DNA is TGCGCCAGCAGCCAAGATCCCCAGGGCCTTAGCAATCAGCCCCAGCATTTT. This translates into CASSQDPQGLSNQPQHF.

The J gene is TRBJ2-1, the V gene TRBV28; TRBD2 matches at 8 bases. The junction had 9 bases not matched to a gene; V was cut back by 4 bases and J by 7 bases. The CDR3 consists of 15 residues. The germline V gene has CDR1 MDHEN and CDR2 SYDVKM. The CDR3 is CASSSQREFGNEQFF. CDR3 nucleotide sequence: TGTGCCAGCAGTTCGCAGCGGGAGTTTGGGAATGAGCAGTTCTTC.

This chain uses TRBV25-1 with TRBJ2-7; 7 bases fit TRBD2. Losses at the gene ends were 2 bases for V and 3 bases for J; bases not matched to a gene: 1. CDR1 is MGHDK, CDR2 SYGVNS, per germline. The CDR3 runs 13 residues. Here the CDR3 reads CASSEGGVYEQYF. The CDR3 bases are TGTGCCAGCAGTGAAGGGGGGGTCTACGAGCAGTACTTC.

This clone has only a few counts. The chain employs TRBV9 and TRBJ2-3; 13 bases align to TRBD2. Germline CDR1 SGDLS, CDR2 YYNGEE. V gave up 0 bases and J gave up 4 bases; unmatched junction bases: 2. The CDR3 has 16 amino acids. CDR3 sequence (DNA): TGTGCCAGCAGCGTAGCAGGACTAGCGGGAGCAGATACGCAGTATTTT. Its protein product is CASSVAGLAGADTQYF.